These T cell receptor beta chains were read from a single sample in a study of metastatic and nonmetastatic thyroid tumors. MiXCR re-clonotyped the PCR reads for TCRdb. The sample holds about 32,000 clones, roughly 6.8% seen once. Sequencing was carried out using blood. All receptors come from a female donor with papillary thyroid cancer or a benign thyroid nodule (not recorded which). Some clones in this sample may be carry-over from other donors' samples. The CDR3 runs from the conserved cysteine through the conserved F or W. A D gene is named only where the DNA matches it firmly. The size of a clone is reported for some rows only, either as once, few or many, or as a class for expanded clones.

TRBJ1-4 many TRBV6-1 TRBD1 CASRGDSNEKLFF TGTGCCAGCAGAGGGGACAGCAATGAAAAACTGTTTTTT
TRBJ2-7 many TRBV11-2 . CASSNAGAREQYF TGTGCCAGCAGTAATGCGGGGGCGCGGGAGCAGTACTTC
TRBJ2-1 few TRBV20-1 . CSARTRLQYNEQFF TGCAGTGCTAGAACCAGACTCCAGTACAATGAGCAGTTCTTC
TRBJ2-7 many TRBV5-1 TRBD2 CASSLEAGASYEQYF TGCGCCAGCAGCCTCGAAGCGGGGGCATCCTACGAGCAGTACTTC
TRBJ1-5 many TRBV4-1 . CASSQDRLRTSNQPQHF TGCGCCAGCAGCCAAGATCGTTTGAGAACTAGCAATCAGCCCCAGCATTTT
TRBJ2-6 . TRBV7-2 . CASILQGTVANVLTF TGTGCCAGCATCTTGCAGGGGACTGTGGCCAACGTCCTGACTTTC
TRBJ1-5 many TRBV11-3 . CASSLDLGGVSNQPQHF TGTGCCAGCAGCTTAGACCTGGGAGGGGTAAGCAATCAGCCCCAGCATTTT
TRBJ1-5 many TRBV19 . CASSIGLGEGGQPQHF TGTGCCAGTAGTATAGGGCTGGGGGAAGGGGGACAGCCCCAGCATTTT
TRBJ1-2 many TRBV6-1 . CASSQLGGIYGYTF TGTGCCAGCAGTCAACTGGGGGGCATCTATGGCTACACCTTC
TRBJ2-1 many TRBV3-1 . CASSQGGYNEQFF TGTGCCAGCAGCCAGGGGGGCTACAATGAGCAGTTCTTC
TRBJ2-2 many TRBV7-2 TRBD2 CASRGGSNNTGELFF TGTGCCAGCCGGGGGGGGTCGAATAACACCGGGGAGCTGTTTTTT
TRBJ2-1 many TRBV5-1 TRBD2 CASSLSSGAYNEQFF TGCGCCAGCAGCTTGAGCAGCGGGGCCTACAATGAGCAGTTCTTC
TRBJ1-1 many TRBV19 . CASSTPQGWMTEAFF TGTGCCAGTAGTACCCCCCAGGGTTGGATGACTGAAGCTTTCTTT
TRBJ2-7 many TRBV6-5 . CASSYGRGYEQYF TGTGCCAGCAGTTACGGTCGGGGCTACGAGCAGTACTTC
TRBJ1-1 many TRBV5-1 . CASSSGPGTEAFF TGCGCCAGCAGCTCGGGACCCGGGACTGAAGCTTTCTTT
TRBJ1-1 many TRBV28 . CASSGRRDTEAFF TGTGCCAGCAGTGGCCGGAGGGACACTGAAGCTTTCTTT
TRBJ1-1 medium-sized TRBV30 TRBD1 CAWSHRGRRAFF TGTGCCTGGAGTCACAGGGGGCGACGTGCTTTCTTT
TRBJ1-5 many TRBV19 . CATRTQGDYQPQHF TGTGCCACCCGGACTCAAGGGGATTATCAGCCCCAGCATTTT
TRBJ2-1 many TRBV2 TRBD2 CASTPGLAGGTYNEQFF TGTGCCAGCACTCCGGGACTAGCGGGAGGAACCTACAATGAGCAGTTCTTC
TRBJ2-1 many TRBV20-1 . CSARDRGGALNEQFF TGCAGTGCTAGAGATAGGGGTGGGGCTCTCAATGAGCAGTTCTTC
TRBJ1-1 many TRBV18 . CASSLPPTEAFF TGTGCCAGCTCACTCCCCCCTACTGAAGCTTTCTTT
TRBJ1-2 few TRBV5-4 . CASSPEGGVAGYTF TGTGCCAGCAGCCCTGAGGGGGGCGTGGCTGGCTACACCTTC
TRBJ2-3 . TRBV20-1 . CSASDLITDTQYF TGCAGTGCTAGCGATCTTATCACAGATACGCAGTATTTT
TRBJ2-7 many TRBV20-1 . CSARSQSKGYEQYF TGCAGTGCTAGAAGCCAAAGTAAAGGCTACGAGCAGTACTTC
TRBJ2-3 few TRBV20-1 TRBD2 CSAAREAGGLDTQYF TGCAGTGCGGCTCGGGAGGCGGGGGGCCTGGATACGCAGTATTTT